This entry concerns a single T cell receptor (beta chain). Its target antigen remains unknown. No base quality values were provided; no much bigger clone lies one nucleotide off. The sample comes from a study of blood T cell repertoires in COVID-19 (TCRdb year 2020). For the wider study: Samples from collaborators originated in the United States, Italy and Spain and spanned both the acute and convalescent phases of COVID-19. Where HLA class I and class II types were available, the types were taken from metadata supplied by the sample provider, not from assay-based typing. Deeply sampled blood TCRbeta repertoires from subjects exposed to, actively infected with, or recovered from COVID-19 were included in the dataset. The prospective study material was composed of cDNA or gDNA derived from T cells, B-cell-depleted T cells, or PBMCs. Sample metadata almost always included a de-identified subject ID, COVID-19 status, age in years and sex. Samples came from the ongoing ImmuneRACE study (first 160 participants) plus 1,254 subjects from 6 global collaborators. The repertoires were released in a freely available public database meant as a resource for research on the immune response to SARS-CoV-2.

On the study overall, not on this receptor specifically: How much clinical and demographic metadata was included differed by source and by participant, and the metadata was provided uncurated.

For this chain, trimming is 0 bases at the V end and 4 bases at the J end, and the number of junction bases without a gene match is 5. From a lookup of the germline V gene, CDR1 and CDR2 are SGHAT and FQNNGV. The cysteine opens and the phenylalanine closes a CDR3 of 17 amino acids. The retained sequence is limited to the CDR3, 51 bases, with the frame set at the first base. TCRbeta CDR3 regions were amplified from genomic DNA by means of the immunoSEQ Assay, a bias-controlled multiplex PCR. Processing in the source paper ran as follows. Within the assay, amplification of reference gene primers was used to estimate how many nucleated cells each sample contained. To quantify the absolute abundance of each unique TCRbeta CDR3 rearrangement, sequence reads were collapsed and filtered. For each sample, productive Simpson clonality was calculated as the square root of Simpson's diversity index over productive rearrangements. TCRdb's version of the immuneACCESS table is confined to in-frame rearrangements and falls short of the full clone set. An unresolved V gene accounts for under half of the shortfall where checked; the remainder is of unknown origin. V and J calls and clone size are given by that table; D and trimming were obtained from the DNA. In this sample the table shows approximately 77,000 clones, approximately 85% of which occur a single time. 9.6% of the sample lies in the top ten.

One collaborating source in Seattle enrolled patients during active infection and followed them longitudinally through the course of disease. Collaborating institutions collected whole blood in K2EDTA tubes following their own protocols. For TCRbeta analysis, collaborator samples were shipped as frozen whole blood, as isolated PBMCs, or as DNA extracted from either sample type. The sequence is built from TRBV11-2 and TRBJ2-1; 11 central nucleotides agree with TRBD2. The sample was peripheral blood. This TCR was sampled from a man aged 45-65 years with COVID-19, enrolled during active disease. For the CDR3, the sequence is CASSLDPGTSGYNEQFF. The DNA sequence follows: TGTGCCAGCAGCTTAGATCCTGGGACTAGCGGATACAATGAGCAGTTCTTC.